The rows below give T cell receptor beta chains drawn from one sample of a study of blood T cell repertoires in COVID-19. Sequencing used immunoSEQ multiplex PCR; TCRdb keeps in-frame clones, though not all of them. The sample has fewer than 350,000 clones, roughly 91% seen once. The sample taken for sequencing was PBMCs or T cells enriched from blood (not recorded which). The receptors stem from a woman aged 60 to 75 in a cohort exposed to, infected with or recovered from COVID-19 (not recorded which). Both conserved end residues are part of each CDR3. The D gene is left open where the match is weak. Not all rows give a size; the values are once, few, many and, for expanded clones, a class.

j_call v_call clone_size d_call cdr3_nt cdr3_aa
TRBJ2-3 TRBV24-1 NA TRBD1 TGTGCCACCAAAGGCAGGGGGCAAGATACGCAGTATTTT CATKGRGQDTQYF
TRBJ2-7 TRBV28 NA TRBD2 TGTGCCAGCAGTCCAACCGGGACTAGGAAATCCTACGAGCAGTACTTC CASSPTGTRKSYEQYF
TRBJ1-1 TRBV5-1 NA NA TGCGCCAGCAGCCCTCAATCACTAGGGGAAGCTTTCTTT CASSPQSLGEAFF
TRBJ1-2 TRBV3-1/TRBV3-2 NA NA TGTGCCAGCAGCCAAGATGGGGGCGGAAGCTATGGCTACACCTTC CASSQDGGGSYGYTF
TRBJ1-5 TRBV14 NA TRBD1 TGTGCCAGTACCGGGACAGAAAGTTATAGCAATCAGCCCCAGCATTTT CASTGTESYSNQPQHF
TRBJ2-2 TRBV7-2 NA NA TGTGCCAGCAGTTACGTGAACCCACGGGCCGGGGAGCTGTTTTTT CASSYVNPRAGELFF
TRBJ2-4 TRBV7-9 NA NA TGTGCCAGCAGCTTATCTGGTGGGACTTCGTCCAAAAACATTCAGTACTTC CASSLSGGTSSKNIQYF
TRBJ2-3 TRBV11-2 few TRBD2 TGTGCCAGCAGCTTGATAGCGGGAGCCGGCACAGATACGCAGTATTTT CASSLIAGAGTDTQYF
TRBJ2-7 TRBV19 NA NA TGTGCCAGTACGGACAGTCCTGGCGAGCAGTACTTC CASTDSPGEQYF
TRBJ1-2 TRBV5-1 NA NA TGCGCCAGCAGCTTTGCGGGGGCTGGCTACACCTTC CASSFAGAGYTF
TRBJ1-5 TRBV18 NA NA TGTGCCAGCTCACCATCAACACGGGAGGGGAATCAGCCCCAGCATTTT CASSPSTREGNQPQHF
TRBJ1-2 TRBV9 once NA TGTGCCAGCAGCGCTCTGGAGAACTATGGCTACACCTTC CASSALENYGYTF
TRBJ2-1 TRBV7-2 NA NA TGTGCCAGCAGCTTAAGGGACAGATGGAACGGGAGGGCCTCTGATGAGCAGTTCTTC CASSLRDRWNGRASDEQFF
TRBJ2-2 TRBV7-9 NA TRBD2 TGTGCCAGCAGTTTTCCGGGACTAGCGGGAACCCGCACCGGGGAGCTGTTTTTT CASSFPGLAGTRTGELFF